This T cell receptor (beta chain) was captured by sequencing in a study of T cell repertoires in cytomegalovirus infection. Study-level points and caveats: HLA-C-restricted CMV-specific TCR beta clonotypes prevailed in the ex vivo response.

A few counts support this clonotype. Its matching antigen is unknown. J gave up 4 bases and V 7 bases, and 7 bases lay outside the gene matches. This CDR3 spans 15 amino acids. TCRdb re-analysed the reads in MiXCR, keeping a single row per CDR3 protein. Of around 310,000 distinct CDR3 sequences listed, 25% to 30% are singletons. This sequence originates from a human donor in good health (CMV status not recorded). Some clones in this sample may be carry-over from other donors' samples. The specimen was cultured PBMCs, collected from culture after CMV antigen stimulation. The V and J genes are TRBV12-3 or TRBV12-4 and TRBJ2-1; 10 bases map to TRBD2. CDR3 sequence: CASNSQREGYNEQFF. The CDR3 bases are TGTGCCAGCAATTCTCAGCGGGAGGGGTACAATGAGCAGTTCTTC.